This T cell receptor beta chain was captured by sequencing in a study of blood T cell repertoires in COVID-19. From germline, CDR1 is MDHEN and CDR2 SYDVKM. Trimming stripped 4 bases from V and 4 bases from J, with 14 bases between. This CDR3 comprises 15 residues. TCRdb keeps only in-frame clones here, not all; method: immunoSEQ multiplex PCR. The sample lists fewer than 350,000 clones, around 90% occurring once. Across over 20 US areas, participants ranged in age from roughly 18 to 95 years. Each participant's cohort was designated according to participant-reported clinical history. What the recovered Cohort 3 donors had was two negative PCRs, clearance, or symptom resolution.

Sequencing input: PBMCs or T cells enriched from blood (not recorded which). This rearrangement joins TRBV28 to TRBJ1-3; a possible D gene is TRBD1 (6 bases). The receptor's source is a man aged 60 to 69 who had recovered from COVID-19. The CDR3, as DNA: TGTGCCAGCAGTTCCGCGGGGGCTAAAGGAAACACCATATATTTT. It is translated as CASSSAGAKGNTIYF.